The 29 T cell receptor beta chains in this list originate from one sample, sequenced in a study of blood T cell repertoires in COVID-19. The repertoire was sequenced with immunoSEQ multiplex PCR; TCRdb's copy has only in-frame clones and lacks some. Altogether over 300,000 clones are present, around 90% being singletons, with the ten largest covering approximately 7%. Sequencing was performed on peripheral blood. The receptors were sampled from a man aged 18-30 years with active or convalescent COVID-19.

This chain joins TRBV5-5 and TRBJ2-5, with a possible D match to TRBD2 (6 bases). This CDR3 region has 12 residues. V dropped 4 bases and J dropped 5 bases, with 9 bases sitting between them. Germline CDR1 reads SGHKS; CDR2 reads YYEKEE (reference sequence). The CDR3 bases are TGTGCCAGCAGCCCTGCGGGGGAGACCCAGTACTTC. Translated: CASSPAGETQYF.

The chain couples TRBV6-5 to TRBJ1-4; D perhaps matches TRBD1 (6 bases). The germline V gene has CDR1 MNHEY and CDR2 SVGAGI. V gave up 4 bases and J gave up 7 bases, with 16 bases separating them. The CDR3 loop spans 15 amino acids. The CDR3 DNA is TGTGCCAGCAGTTCAACCGGGACATTGGGTGAAAAACTGTTTTTT. Its translation: CASSSTGTLGEKLFF.

V usage is TRBV5-1 and J usage is TRBJ2-5, with TRBD1 matching over 9 bases. J gave up 4 bases and V 5 bases, and 6 bases lay outside the gene matches. Germline assignment: CDR1 SGHRS and CDR2 YFSETQ. This CDR3 spans 14 amino acids. The chain's CDR3 is CASRARTGVETQYF. CDR3 nucleotide sequence: TGCGCCAGCAGGGCAAGGACAGGGGTAGAGACCCAGTACTTC.

The gene calls are TRBV27 and TRBJ2-7; TRBD2 matches at 7 bases. This CDR3 comprises 15 residues. J was trimmed by 0 bases and V by 2 bases; bases with no gene match: 4. Germline V lookup: CDR1 MNHEY, CDR2 SMNVEV (reference sequence). The CDR3 sequence: CASSLGRESSYEQYF. Here the CDR3 DNA reads TGTGCCAGCAGTTTAGGGAGGGAAAGCTCCTACGAGCAGTACTTC.

The DNA for the CDR3 is TGTGCCAGCAGCCTAGGGCTAGCGGAGAATTCCTACGAGCAGTACTTC. It is translated as CASSLGLAENSYEQYF. This chain joins TRBV7-6 and TRBJ2-7; 7 bases match TRBD2. The ends lost 5 bases at V and 1 base at J; junction bases unmatched: 11. The CDR3 runs to 16 residues. Germline V gene sequence: CDR1 SGHVS, CDR2 FNYEAQ.

This rearrangement joins TRBV5-6 to TRBJ1-2; a weak D match, TRBD1 (5 bases). The CDR3 is made up of 14 amino acids. V lost 1 base to trimming and J lost 4 bases, with 11 bases between them. CDR1 SGHDT and CDR2 YYEEEE come from the germline V gene. The CDR3 region has the DNA TGTGCCAGCAGCTTGACGGGGGTTTTCTATGGCTACACCTTC. This gives the protein CASSLTGVFYGYTF.

The rearrangement joins TRBV3-1 (or the pseudogene TRBV3-2) to TRBJ2-1; D possibly corresponds to TRBD1 (6 bases). Germline CDR1 LGHDT, CDR2 YNNKEL (reference sequence). CDR3 length: 15 residues. V was pared by 4 bases and J by 4 bases, with 14 bases between. CDR3 sequence reads: CASSPGESRYNEQFF. As DNA, the CDR3 is TGTGCCAGCAGCCCAGGGGAGAGTCGGTACAATGAGCAGTTCTTC.

This chain links TRBV2 with TRBJ1-4; D not resolved. Germline lookup yields CDR1 SNHLY and CDR2 FYNNEI. This CDR3 has 15 amino acids. Trimming stripped 1 base from V and 4 bases from J, with 10 bases between. The CDR3 DNA sequence: TGTGCCAGCAGTGAAGAACAGCTTCATAATGAAAAACTGTTTTTT. Translation: CASSEEQLHNEKLFF. Full variable domain (rest looked up from reference TRBV2 and TRBJ1-4): EPEVTQTPSHQVTQMGQEVILRCVPISNHLYFYWYRQILGQKVEFLVSFYNNEISEKSEIFDDQFSVERPDGSNFTLKIRSTKLEDSAMYFCASSEEQLHNEKLFFGSGTQLSVL.

The chain is built from TRBV5-8 and TRBJ1-1; TRBD1 might be the D (5 bases). CDR3 length: 15 residues. Deletions cut 6 bases from V and 3 bases from J, with 18 bases between. CDR1 is SGHTS, CDR2 YDEGEE, per germline. The CDR3 region has the DNA TGTGCCAGCAAACTAGTAGAGGGGAGGGACACTGAAGCTTTCTTT. Translating it yields CASKLVEGRDTEAFF.

This sequence joins TRBV24-1 and TRBJ2-3; 7 nucleotides align to TRBD2. This CDR3 spans 15 amino acids. V shed 7 bases, J shed 1 base, and the junction held 7 bases outside the gene matches. Germline V gene data show CDR1 as KGHDR and CDR2 as SFDVKD. In DNA form, the CDR3 reads TGTGCCACCAGGGGGGACTACTTGGGCACAGATACGCAGTATTTT. This encodes CATRGDYLGTDTQYF.

The V call is TRBV6-5, the J call TRBJ1-2, with D possibly matching TRBD1 (6 bases). V was cut by 6 bases and J by 4 bases, with 15 bases left in between. CDR1 is MNHEY, CDR2 SVGAGI, per germline. The CDR3 extends over 14 amino acids. The CDR3 loop reads CASRPGTPTYGYTF. In nucleotides, the CDR3 is TGTGCCAGCAGGCCCGGGACACCAACCTATGGCTACACCTTC.

The genes are TRBV12-3 or TRBV12-4 and TRBJ2-7; 11 bases are shared with TRBD2. This CDR3 has 13 residues. Trimming cost V 6 bases and J 4 bases; bases outside gene matches: 2. CDR3 region: CASRPSGGYEQYF. CDR3 DNA: TGTGCCAGCAGACCTAGCGGGGGGTACGAGCAGTACTTC.

The gene calls are TRBV6-5 and TRBJ2-3; possibly TRBD1 for D (5 bases). Per the germline V gene, CDR1 is MNHEY and CDR2 is SVGAGI. Deletions cut 7 bases from V and 1 base from J, with 9 bases between. This CDR3 region has 13 residues. CDR3 nucleotide sequence: TGTGCCAGCACAAAACAGGGCACAGATACGCAGTATTTT. Encoded protein: CASTKQGTDTQYF.

The chain is built from TRBV29-1 and TRBJ2-7; D uncertain. The germline gives CDR1 SQVTM, CDR2 ANQGSEA. The ends were cut back, 5 bases at V and 6 bases at J, with 11 bases in the middle. The CDR3 totals 11 residues. The CDR3 coding sequence is TGCAGCGTTCAAAGGCTAGGCGAGCAGTACTTC. Protein product: CSVQRLGEQYF.

The CDR3 sequence: CASSLGVPSEQYF. CDR3 coding DNA: TGTGCCAGCAGCTTGGGAGTGCCAAGCGAGCAGTACTTC. The chain is built from TRBV5-6 and TRBJ2-7; D not resolved. CDR1 and CDR2 (germline): SGHDT, YYEEEE. The CDR3 has 13 residues. The V and J ends lost 0 bases and 6 bases respectively, with 10 bases between them.

The chain couples TRBV4-3 to TRBJ2-1, with 8 bases matching TRBD2. Germline values: CDR1 LGHNA, CDR2 YSLEER. V lost 0 bases and J lost 6; bases outside the gene matches: 16. The CDR3 loop spans 19 amino acids. The DNA of the CDR3 is TGCGCCAGCAGCCAAGATGGGAGCGGGAGCTCCTGGGCTGGCAATGAGCAGTTCTTC. This codes for CASSQDGSGSSWAGNEQFF.

This rearrangement joins TRBV28 to TRBJ1-6; 7 bases fit TRBD1. The germline gives CDR1 MDHEN, CDR2 SYDVKM. The CDR3 is 15 residues long. After removal of 3 bases from V and 8 bases from J, the junction contained 7 bases not matched to a gene. CDR3 sequence reads: CASSFRQGIYSPLHF. CDR3 bases: TGTGCCAGCAGTTTTCGACAGGGTATTTATTCACCCCTCCACTTT.

For the CDR3, the DNA is TGTGCCAGCAGCCACCGGCAAGGAGACACTGAAGCTTTCTTT. Translation: CASSHRQGDTEAFF. V is TRBV6-2 or TRBV6-3 and J is TRBJ1-1; D is undetermined. Germline V CDR1 and CDR2: MNHEY, SVGEGT. The CDR3 extends over 14 amino acids. Trimming took 6 bases from V and 3 from J, leaving 14 bases between them.

This chain's CDR3 is CASSLGTGPNQPQHF. The CDR3 nucleotides read TGCGCCAGCAGCCTGGGGACAGGGCCGAATCAGCCCCAGCATTTT. This chain links TRBV5-1 with TRBJ1-5; 9 bases match TRBD1. Germline V gene lookup returns CDR1 SGHRS and CDR2 YFSETQ. The CDR3 is 15 amino acids. The junction had 6 bases not matched to a gene; V was cut back by 4 bases and J by 4 bases.

The V call is TRBV28, the J call TRBJ1-2; D gene unclear. This CDR3 has 13 residues. Germline V gene lookup returns CDR1 MDHEN and CDR2 SYDVKM. The V and J ends lost 7 bases and 0 bases respectively, with 9 bases between them. DNA of the CDR3: TGTGCCAGCACCGCACAAGCTAACTATGGCTACACCTTC. This encodes CASTAQANYGYTF.

The chain combines TRBV28 with TRBJ2-3, with D possibly matching TRBD1 (5 bases). Trimming cost V 3 bases and J 0 bases, with 10 bases left between them. Germline-derived CDR1 and CDR2 are MDHEN and SYDVKM. The CDR3 runs to 15 residues. CDR3 nucleotide sequence: TGTGCCAGCAGTTTCAGGGATTCTAGCACAGATACGCAGTATTTT. Amino acids: CASSFRDSSTDTQYF.

The J gene is TRBJ1-2, the V gene TRBV6-5; tentatively, D is TRBD1 (6 bases). The V gene's germline CDR1 is MNHEY and CDR2 SVGAGI. The CDR3 has 15 amino acids. Trimming cost V 0 bases and J 7 bases, with 15 bases left between them. CDR3 DNA sequence: TGTGCCAGCAGTTACTCAAAGGGGGGGTTGGGTGGCTACACCTTC. It translates to CASSYSKGGLGGYTF.

The rearrangement uses TRBV3-1 (or the pseudogene TRBV3-2) and TRBJ1-2; D is undetermined. V was pared by 4 bases and J by 5 bases, with 8 bases between. The CDR3 consists of 12 residues. Germline loops: CDR1 LGHDT, CDR2 YNNKEL (reference sequence). The CDR3 loop is CASSRSIYGYTF. The CDR3 region has the DNA TGTGCCAGCAGCCGGTCTATATATGGCTACACCTTC.

This chain links TRBV12-3 or TRBV12-4 with TRBJ2-5; D gene uncertain. The CDR3 runs to 12 residues. Trimming removed 2 bases from V and 3 bases from J, with 4 bases in between. The CDR3 loop reads CASSLQKETQYF. CDR3 DNA: TGTGCCAGCAGTTTACAGAAAGAGACCCAGTACTTC.

The genes are TRBV19 and TRBJ1-6; D perhaps matches TRBD1 (5 bases). V lost 0 bases, J lost 7 bases, and 10 bases lay in between. Looked up from germline, CDR1 is LNHDA and CDR2 is SQIVND (reference sequence). The CDR3 is 15 amino acids. CDR3 amino acids: CASSIDRARNSPLHF. The CDR3, as DNA: TGTGCCAGTAGTATAGACAGGGCGAGGAATTCACCCCTCCACTTT.

Written as DNA, the CDR3 is TGTGCCAGCAGTTACTCGACGACTAGCGGCTCCTACGAGCAGTACTTC. This encodes CASSYSTTSGSYEQYF. V usage is TRBV6-6 and J usage is TRBJ2-7; 9 bases map to TRBD2. The V segment lost 0 bases and the J segment 0 bases; nucleotides outside the gene matches: 3. CDR1 and CDR2 (germline): MNHNY, SVGAGI (reference sequence). The CDR3 is 16 residues long.

The chain employs TRBV7-2 and TRBJ2-2; D perhaps matches TRBD2 (7 bases). The ends were cut back, 7 bases at V and 6 bases at J, with 15 bases in the middle. The V gene's germline CDR1 is SGHTA and CDR2 FQGNSA. The CDR3 is 14 residues long. CDR3 DNA: TGTGCCAGCAATCGGGGGGCCTCTGCCGGGGAGCTGTTTTTT. Protein product: CASNRGASAGELFF.

As for this clone: The same CDR3 is also encoded by other DNA sequences in this sample. The chain employs TRBV5-1 and TRBJ1-2, with 7 bases fitting TRBD1. CDR3 length: 13 amino acids. The V gene end was trimmed by 1 base and the J gene end by 3 bases; junction bases not matched to a gene: 0. Looked up from germline, CDR1 is SGHRS and CDR2 is YFSETQ. The CDR3 sequence is CASSLTGDYGYTF. The CDR3 DNA follows: TGCGCCAGCAGCTTGACAGGGGACTATGGCTACACCTTC.

The chain carries TRBV5-4 and TRBJ2-2; 9 positions match TRBD1. From germline, CDR1 is SGHNT and CDR2 YYREEE (reference sequence). With 3 bases clipped from V and 4 bases from J, the junction kept 7 bases outside the gene matches. The CDR3 loop spans 16 amino acids. The CDR3 region has the DNA TGTGCCAGCAGCTGGAGGGACAGGGTCATCACCGGGGAGCTGTTTTTT. Its translation: CASSWRDRVITGELFF.